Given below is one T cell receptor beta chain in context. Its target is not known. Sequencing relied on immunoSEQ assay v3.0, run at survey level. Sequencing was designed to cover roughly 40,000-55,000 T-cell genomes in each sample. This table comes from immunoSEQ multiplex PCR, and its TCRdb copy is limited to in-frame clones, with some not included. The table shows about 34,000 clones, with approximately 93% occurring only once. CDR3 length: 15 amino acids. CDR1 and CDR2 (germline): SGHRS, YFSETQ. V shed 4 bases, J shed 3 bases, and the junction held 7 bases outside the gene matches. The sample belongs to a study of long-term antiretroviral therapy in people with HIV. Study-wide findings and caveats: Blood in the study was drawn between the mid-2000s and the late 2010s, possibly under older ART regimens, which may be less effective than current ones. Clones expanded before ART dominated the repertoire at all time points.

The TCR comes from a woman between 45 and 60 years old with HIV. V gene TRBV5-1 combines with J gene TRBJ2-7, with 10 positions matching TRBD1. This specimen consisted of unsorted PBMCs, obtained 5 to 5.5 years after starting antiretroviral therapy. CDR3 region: CASSQRQGAVYEQYF. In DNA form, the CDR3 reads TGCGCCAGCAGCCAAAGACAGGGGGCAGTCTACGAGCAGTACTTC.